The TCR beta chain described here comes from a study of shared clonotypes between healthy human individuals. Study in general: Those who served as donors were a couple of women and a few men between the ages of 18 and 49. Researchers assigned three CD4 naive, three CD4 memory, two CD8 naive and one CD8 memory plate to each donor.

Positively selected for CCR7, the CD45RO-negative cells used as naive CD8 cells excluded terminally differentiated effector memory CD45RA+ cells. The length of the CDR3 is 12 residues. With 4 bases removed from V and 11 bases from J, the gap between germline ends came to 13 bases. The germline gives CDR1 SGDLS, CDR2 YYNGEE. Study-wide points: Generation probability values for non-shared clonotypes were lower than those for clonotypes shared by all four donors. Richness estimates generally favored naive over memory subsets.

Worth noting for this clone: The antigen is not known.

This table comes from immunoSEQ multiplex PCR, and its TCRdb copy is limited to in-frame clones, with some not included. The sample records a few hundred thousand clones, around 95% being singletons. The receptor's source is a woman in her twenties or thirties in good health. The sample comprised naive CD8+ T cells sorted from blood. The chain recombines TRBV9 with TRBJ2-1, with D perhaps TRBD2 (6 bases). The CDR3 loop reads CASSPHSGKQFF. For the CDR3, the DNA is TGTGCCAGCAGCCCCCATAGCGGAAAGCAGTTCTTC.